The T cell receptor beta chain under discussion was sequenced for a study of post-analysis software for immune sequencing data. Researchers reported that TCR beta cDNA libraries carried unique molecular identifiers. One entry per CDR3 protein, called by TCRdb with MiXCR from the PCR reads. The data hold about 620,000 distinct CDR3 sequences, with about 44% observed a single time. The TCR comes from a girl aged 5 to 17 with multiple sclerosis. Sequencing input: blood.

CDR3 DNA: TGCGCCAGCAGCCTGGCCTACGAGCAGGAGCAGTACTTC. This codes for CASSLAYEQEQYF. This chain uses TRBV5-1 with TRBJ2-7; D uncertain. Looked up from germline, CDR1 is SGHRS and CDR2 is YFSETQ. The CDR3 is 13 amino acids. Trimming took 4 bases from V and 7 from J, leaving 15 bases between them.